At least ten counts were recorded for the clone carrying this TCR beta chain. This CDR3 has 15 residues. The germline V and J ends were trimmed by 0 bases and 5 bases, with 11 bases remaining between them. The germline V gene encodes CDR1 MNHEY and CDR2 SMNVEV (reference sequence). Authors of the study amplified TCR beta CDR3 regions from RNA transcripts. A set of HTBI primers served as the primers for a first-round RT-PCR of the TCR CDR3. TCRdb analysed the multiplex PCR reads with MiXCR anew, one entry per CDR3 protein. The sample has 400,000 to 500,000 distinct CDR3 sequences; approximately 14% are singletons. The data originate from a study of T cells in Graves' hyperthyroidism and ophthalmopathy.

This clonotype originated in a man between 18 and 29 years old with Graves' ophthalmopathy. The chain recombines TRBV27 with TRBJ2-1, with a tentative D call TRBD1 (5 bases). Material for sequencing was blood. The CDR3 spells CASSLSPEGDNEQFF. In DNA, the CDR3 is TGTGCCAGCAGTTTATCTCCAGAAGGGGACAATGAGCAGTTCTTC.